These T cell receptor beta chains were read from a single sample in a study of early T cells in non-severe SARS-CoV-2 infection. TCRdb independently ran MiXCR on the 5' RACE reads; one entry per CDR3 protein. The data hold fewer than 80,000 distinct CDR3 sequences, with roughly 9.4% observed a single time. The sample taken for sequencing was whole blood. All receptors come from an adult who was a healthcare worker with PCR-confirmed SARS-CoV-2 infection or an uninfected control (not recorded which). The CDR3 runs from the conserved cysteine through the conserved F or W. The D gene is left open where the match is weak. Clone size is stated in some rows and not others, as once, few, many or a class when expanded.

-,TRBV20-1,TRBD1,CSASPWDSSNYGYTF
few,TRBV7-6,TRBD1,CASSPTGLINEKLFF
many,TRBV18,TRBD1,CASSLIQGNEQYF
few,TRBV14,-,CASSQDLGTEAFF
-,TRBV2,-,CASSQTVTSYEQYF
-,TRBV24-1,-,CATSDLARRTDTQYF
many,TRBV19,TRBD1,CASSSNRGPYEQYF
-,TRBV29-1,-,CSVAETGAYEQYF
-,TRBV20-1,TRBD1,CSASPLLGERGQGIGYTF
-,TRBV20-1,TRBD1,CSARGGRGHQPQHF
few,TRBV20-1,-,CSARDTSEHTF
-,TRBV19,-,CASSMGNQETQYF
many,TRBV7-2,TRBD1,CASSPSTGYPRGSPLHF
few,TRBV5-1,-,CASSLIVGYYEQYF
many,TRBV19,-,CASSIRFAEIAKNIQYF
many,TRBV5-1,-,CASSFGPPQGSYEQYF
-,TRBV29-1,TRBD2,CSVDSLAGGSYNEQFF
-,TRBV4-1,-,CASSQDFLASANTDTQYF
few,TRBV15,TRBD2,CATSRVGDYYEQYF
-,TRBV5-4,-,CASGPRGLSINNEQFF
many,TRBV28,TRBD1,CASSGRTGSTSYEQYF
few,TRBV28,TRBD2,CASSLPGTTNEQFF
-,TRBV7-2,-,CASSLPNTEVFF
many,TRBV6-1,-,CATTLPGLPYEQYF
many,TRBV25-1,TRBD1,CASSATGTVPSNQPQHF
many,TRBV7-2,TRBD1,CASSPTGGPYEQYF
few,TRBV7-3,-,CASSPIPDTEAFF
many,TRBV29-1,-,CSVVSQSYEEQYF
few,TRBV19,TRBD1,CASSNRGAGQPQHF
few,TRBV24-1,TRBD1,CATSDRDRTGTYEQYF
many,TRBV29-1,-,CSVEGRDAYEQYF
many,TRBV12-3/TRBV12-4,-,CASSFDRNTEAFF
many,TRBV7-9,-,CASSSPRDTIYF
-,TRBV5-1,TRBD2,CASTRLAGEATDTQYF
many,TRBV6-2/TRBV6-3,-,CASSYAVRVVYNEQFF
many,TRBV27,-,CASSFGGTSTDTQYF